The rows below give T cell receptor beta chains drawn from one sample of a study of cytotoxic CD8 clonotypes in ibrutinib-treated CLL. The protocol was immunoSEQ multiplex PCR, while the TCRdb copy is restricted to in-frame clones and leaves out a portion. Altogether about 160,000 clones are present, 84% being singletons, with the ten largest covering about 4.3%. Source: PBMCs, taken after 24 months of ibrutinib treatment. The receptors were sampled from a human donor with chronic lymphocytic leukemia. CDR3s include the opening cysteine and the closing phenylalanine or tryptophan. A D gene is named only where the DNA matches it firmly. Clone size is stated in some rows and not others, as once, few, many or a class when expanded.

len | j_gene | d_gene | v_gene | abundance | CDR3nt | CDR3aa
14 | TRBJ1-1 | TRBD1 | TRBV7-8 | few | TGTGCCAGCAGCTTACGGCAGGGGGACACTGAAGCTTTCTTT | CASSLRQGDTEAFF
16 | TRBJ2-3 | NA | TRBV4-2 | NA | TGTGCCAGCAGCCAAGAAGGTGGAGGGCTTTCAGGTACGCAGTATTTT | CASSQEGGGLSGTQYF
15 | TRBJ1-4 | TRBD1 | TRBV2 | few | TGTGCCAGCAGTTGGCTCACAGGGGGTGACGAAAAACTGTTTTTT | CASSWLTGGDEKLFF
16 | TRBJ2-7 | NA | TRBV7-2 | NA | TGTGCCAGCAGCTTAAGATCGGTAACGGCGGCCTACGAGCAGTACTTC | CASSLRSVTAAYEQYF
14 | TRBJ2-1 | NA | TRBV11-2 | NA | TGTGCCAGCAGCCCGTGGACTGTCACGAATGAGCAGTTCTTC | CASSPWTVTNEQFF
15 | TRBJ2-3 | TRBD2 | TRBV4-2 | NA | TGTGCCAGCAGCCAACCTAGCGGGCGCACAGATACGCAGTATTTT | CASSQPSGRTDTQYF
17 | TRBJ2-2 | NA | TRBV9 | few | TGTGCCAGCAGCGTAATAGGATCAGGGGCGATGACCGGGGAGCTGTTTTTT | CASSVIGSGAMTGELFF
16 | TRBJ2-3 | NA | TRBV11-3 | NA | TGTGCCAGCAGCTTAGACGGAGGGATGGACACAGATACGCAGTATTTT | CASSLDGGMDTDTQYF
16 | TRBJ1-3 | TRBD1 | TRBV7-2 | NA | TGTGCCAGCAGCGCTGACAGGGAGCTCTTTGGAAACACCATATATTTT | CASSADRELFGNTIYF
15 | TRBJ2-1 | TRBD2 | TRBV5-4 | NA | TGTGCCAGCAGCCGGGGGACTAGCTGGACGGATGAGCAGTTCTTC | CASSRGTSWTDEQFF
16 | TRBJ1-4 | NA | TRBV4-2 | NA | TGTGCCAGCAGCCAGGCCGAGGGTGCAACTAATGAAAAACTGTTTTTT | CASSQAEGATNEKLFF
12 | TRBJ2-3 | NA | TRBV7-3 | NA | TGTGCCAGCAGCTCCAGCACAGATACGCAGTATTTT | CASSSSTDTQYF